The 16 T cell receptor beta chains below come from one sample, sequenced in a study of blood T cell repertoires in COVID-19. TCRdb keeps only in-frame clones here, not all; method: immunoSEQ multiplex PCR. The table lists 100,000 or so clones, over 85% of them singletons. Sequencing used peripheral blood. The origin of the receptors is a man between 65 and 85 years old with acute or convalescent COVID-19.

The DNA for the CDR3 is TGCGCCAGCAGTGGATATACAGGGGAAAGCTCTGGAAACACCATATATTTT. Translation gives CASSGYTGESSGNTIYF. The V call is TRBV10-2, the J call TRBJ1-3; 7 bases align to TRBD1. With 4 bases clipped from V and 0 bases from J, the junction kept 9 bases outside the gene matches. CDR1 WSHSY and CDR2 SAAADI come from the germline V gene. CDR3 size: 17 residues.

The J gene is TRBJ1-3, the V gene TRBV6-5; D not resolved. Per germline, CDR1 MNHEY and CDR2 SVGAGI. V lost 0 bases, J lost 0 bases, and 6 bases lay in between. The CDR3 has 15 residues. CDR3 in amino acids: CASSYSSSSGNTIYF. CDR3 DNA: TGTGCCAGCAGTTACTCGTCCAGCTCTGGAAACACCATATATTTT.

For the CDR3, the DNA is TGTGCCAGCAGCGAGGGGGTGGTCTATGGCTACACCTTC. Amino acids: CASSEGVVYGYTF. This chain links TRBV2 with TRBJ1-2; tentative D call: TRBD1 (6 bases). Deletions cut 6 bases from V and 4 bases from J, with 12 bases between. The CDR3 loop spans 13 amino acids. From germline, CDR1 is SNHLY and CDR2 FYNNEI.

In DNA, the CDR3 is TGTGCCAGCAGCTACAGGGTTACTGGAAACACCATATATTTT. It yields the protein CASSYRVTGNTIYF. The chain employs TRBV14 and TRBJ1-3; TRBD1 might be the D (6 bases). Germline CDR1 reads SGHDN; CDR2 reads FVKESK. The V and J ends lost 5 bases and 2 bases respectively, with 10 bases between them. CDR3 length equals 14 residues.

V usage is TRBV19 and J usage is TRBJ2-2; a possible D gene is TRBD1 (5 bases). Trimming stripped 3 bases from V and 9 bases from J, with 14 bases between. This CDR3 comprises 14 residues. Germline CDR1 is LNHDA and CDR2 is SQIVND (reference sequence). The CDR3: CASSIRGHPRELFF. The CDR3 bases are TGTGCCAGTAGTATTCGAGGACACCCCCGGGAGCTGTTTTTT.

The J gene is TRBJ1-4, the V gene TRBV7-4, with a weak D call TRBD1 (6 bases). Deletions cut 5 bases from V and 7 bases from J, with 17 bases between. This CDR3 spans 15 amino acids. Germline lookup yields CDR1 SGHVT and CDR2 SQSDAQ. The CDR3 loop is CASSPTGWGCEKLFF. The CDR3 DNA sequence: TGTGCCAGCAGCCCTACAGGGTGGGGCTGTGAAAAACTGTTTTTT.

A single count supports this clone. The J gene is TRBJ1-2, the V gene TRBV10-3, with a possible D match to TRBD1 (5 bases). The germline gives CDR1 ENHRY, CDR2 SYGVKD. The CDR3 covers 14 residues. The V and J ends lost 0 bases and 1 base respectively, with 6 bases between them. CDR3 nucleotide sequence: TGTGCCATCAGTGAGTCCAGGGTTAACTATGGCTACACCTTC. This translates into CAISESRVNYGYTF.

For the CDR3, the DNA is TGTGCCAGCTCGAGGTTTTCCTACGAGCAGTACTTC. Residues: CASSRFSYEQYF. This sequence joins TRBV6-5 and TRBJ2-7; D is uncertain. V lost 8 bases, J lost 1 base, and 9 bases lay in between. The CDR3 covers 12 residues. Germline loops: CDR1 MNHEY, CDR2 SVGAGI.

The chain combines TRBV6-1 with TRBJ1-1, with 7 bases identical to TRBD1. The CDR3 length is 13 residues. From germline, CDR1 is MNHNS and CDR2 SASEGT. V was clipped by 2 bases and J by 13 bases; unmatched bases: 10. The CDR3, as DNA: TGTGCCAGCAGTGAATATAGGGGGCCGGAGGATTTCTTT. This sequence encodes CASSEYRGPEDFF.

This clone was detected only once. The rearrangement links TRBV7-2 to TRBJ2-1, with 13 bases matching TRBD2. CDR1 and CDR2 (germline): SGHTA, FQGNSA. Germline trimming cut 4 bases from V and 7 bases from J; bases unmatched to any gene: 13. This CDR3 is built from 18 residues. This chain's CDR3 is CASSSLTSGRAVGNEQFF. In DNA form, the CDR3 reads TGTGCCAGCAGCTCATTAACTAGCGGGAGGGCAGTGGGGAATGAGCAGTTCTTC. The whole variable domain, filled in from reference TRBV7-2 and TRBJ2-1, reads GAGVSQSPSNKVTEKGKDVELRCDPISGHTALYWYRQSLGQGLEFLIYFQGNSAPDKSGLPSDRFSAERTGGSVSTLTIQRTQQEDSAVYLCASSSLTSGRAVGNEQFFGPGTRLTVL.

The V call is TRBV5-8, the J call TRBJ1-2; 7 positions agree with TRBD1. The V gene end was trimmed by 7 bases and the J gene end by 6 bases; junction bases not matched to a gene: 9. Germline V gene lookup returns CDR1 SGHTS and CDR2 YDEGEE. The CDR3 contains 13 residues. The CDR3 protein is CASGDSGSNGYTF. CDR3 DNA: TGTGCCAGCGGGGACAGCGGATCCAATGGCTACACCTTC.

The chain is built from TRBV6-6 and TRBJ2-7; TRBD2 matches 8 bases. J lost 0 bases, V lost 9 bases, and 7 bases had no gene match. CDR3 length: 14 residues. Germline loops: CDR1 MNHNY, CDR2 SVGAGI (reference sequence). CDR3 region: CASERGGASYEQYF. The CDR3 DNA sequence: TGTGCCAGTGAACGGGGGGGGGCCTCCTACGAGCAGTACTTC.

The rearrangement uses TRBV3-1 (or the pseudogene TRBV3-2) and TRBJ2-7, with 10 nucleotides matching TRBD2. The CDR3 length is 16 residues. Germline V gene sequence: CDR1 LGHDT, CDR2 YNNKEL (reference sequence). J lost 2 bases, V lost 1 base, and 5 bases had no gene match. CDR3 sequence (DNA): TGTGCCAGCAGCCAAGGGCTAGCGGGAGTAACCTACGAGCAGTACTTC. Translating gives CASSQGLAGVTYEQYF.

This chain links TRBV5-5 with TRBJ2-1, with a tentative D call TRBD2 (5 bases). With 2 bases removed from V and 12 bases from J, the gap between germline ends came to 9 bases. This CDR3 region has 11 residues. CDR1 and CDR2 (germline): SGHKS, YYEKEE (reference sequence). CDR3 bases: TGTGCCAGCAGCTTCGGCGGAGGGCAGTTCTTC. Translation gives CASSFGGGQFF.

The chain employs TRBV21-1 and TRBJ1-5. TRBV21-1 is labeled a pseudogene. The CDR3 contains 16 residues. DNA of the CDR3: TGTGCCAGCAGCAAAGGGAGGGGAGAAGGCAATCAGCCCCAGCATTTT. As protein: CASSKGRGEGNQPQHF.

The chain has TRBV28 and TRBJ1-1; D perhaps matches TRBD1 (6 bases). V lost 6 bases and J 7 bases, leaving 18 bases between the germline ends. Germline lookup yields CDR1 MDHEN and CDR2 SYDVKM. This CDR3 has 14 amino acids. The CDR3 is CASSGTSQGGEAFF. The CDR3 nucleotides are TGTGCCAGCAGCGGGACATCCCAAGGTGGTGAAGCTTTCTTT.